The 3 T cell receptor beta chains below all came from one sample that was sequenced in a study of graft-versus-host responses after intestinal transplantation. Their antigen targets remain unknown. Only in-frame clones appear in the TCRdb table, and some are missing; sequencing was by immunoSEQ multiplex PCR. Of about 97,000 clones in the sample, about 90% were seen once. The source material was unstimulated CD8+ T cells sorted from spleen or lymph node cells, sampled before transplant. These receptors originate from a human donor who was the organ donor for an intestinal transplant.

The chain employs TRBV29-1 and TRBJ2-1, with TRBD2 matching over 13 bases. The CDR3 covers 12 residues. Germline assignment: CDR1 SQVTM and CDR2 ANQGSEA. CDR3 residues: CTGTSGTNEQFF. Here the CDR3 DNA reads TGCACCGGGACTAGCGGGACCAATGAGCAGTTCTTC.

The V gene is TRBV27, the J gene TRBJ2-2, with TRBD2 as a possible D gene (5 bases). V shed 6 bases and J shed 2 bases, with 10 bases lying between them. Germline lookup yields CDR1 MNHEY and CDR2 SMNVEV (reference sequence). The CDR3 is 14 residues long. The CDR3 region has the DNA TGTGCCAGCAGGAACGGGATCAACACCGGGGAGCTGTTTTTT. This sequence encodes CASRNGINTGELFF.

This chain links TRBV28 with TRBJ2-7; 9 bases align to TRBD2. The germline V gene encodes CDR1 MDHEN and CDR2 SYDVKM. J was trimmed by 4 bases and V by 4 bases; bases with no gene match: 20. The CDR3 has 19 amino acids. The CDR3 spells CASSSRRGAGGQSGYEQYF. The CDR3 DNA reads TGTGCCAGCAGTTCCCGACGGGGTGCGGGAGGGCAGAGCGGTTACGAGCAGTACTTC.